The clone carrying this TCR beta chain was observed a few times. Its matching antigen is unknown. This specimen comes from a study of shared clonotypes between healthy human individuals. The CDR3 totals 16 residues. V gave up 0 bases and J gave up 2 bases; unmatched junction bases: 4. The germline V gene encodes CDR1 LNHNV and CDR2 YYDKDF (reference sequence). The assay used deep level. Only in-frame clones appear in the TCRdb table, and some are missing; sequencing was by immunoSEQ multiplex PCR. Here the sample spans around 200,000 clones, about 68% being singletons. Notes on the study in general: Naive CD4 clonotypes were shared across a few donors at 4.5% to 6%.

The donor cohort consisted entirely of Caucasian adults residing in Nashville, Tennessee. The sample was memory CD4+ T cells sorted from blood. Regarding subset: CD45RA-negative fraction. This clonotype originated in a man aged 30 to 45 in good health. V is TRBV15 and J is TRBJ1-1; TRBD1 matches 9 bases. The CDR3 is CATSREGGQGNTEAFF. DNA for the CDR3: TGTGCCACCAGCAGAGAAGGGGGACAGGGAAACACTGAAGCTTTCTTT.